This TCR beta chain emerged from a study of T cells in Graves' hyperthyroidism and ophthalmopathy. Study-wide background: Before treatment of any kind, peripheral blood was taken at initial diagnosis.

Researchers took RNA transcripts and amplified the TCR beta CDR3 regions from them. The HTBI set primed first-round TCR CDR3 RT-PCR. TCRdb ran MiXCR on the multiplex PCR reads and lists one entry per CDR3 protein. The sample shows roughly 520,000 distinct CDR3 sequences, less than 25% of them seen only once. Study results and limitations: Blood shared most expanded thyroid clonotypes above 0.001.

Trimming stripped 4 bases from V and 0 bases from J, with 12 bases between. CDR3 length equals 15 residues. Of note for this clonotype: Its antigen is not identified.

The receptor comes from a woman under 40 with Graves' ophthalmopathy. The sequencing input was blood. This chain uses TRBV12-3 or TRBV12-4 with TRBJ1-1, with D perhaps matching TRBD1 (5 bases). The CDR3 DNA sequence: TGTGCCAGCAGTTGGGGCCCACCAATGAACACTGAAGCTTTCTTT. Its translation: CASSWGPPMNTEAFF.